This TCR beta chain was recorded in a study of CD8+CD57+ T cells in acquired aplastic anemia. Individuals selected for sequencing had exhibited CD8+CD57+ cell expansion on flow cytometry. This clonotype was detected ten times or more. Genomic DNA provided the template from which TCR beta VDJ and CDR3 profiles were obtained. TCRdb fed the reads into MiXCR, producing one record per CDR3 protein. The sample lists roughly 240,000 distinct CDR3 sequences, about 44% occurring once. The specimen was sorted CD4+, CD8+, or CD8+CD57+ T cells (not recorded which) from PBMCs. This receptor was identified in a human donor with aplastic anemia.

CDR3 residues: CASSSSGTSAVRYEQYF. CDR3 coding DNA: TGTGCCAGCAGCTCTTCAGGGACTAGCGCGGTAAGGTACGAGCAGTACTTC. The rearrangement links TRBV5-4 to TRBJ2-7; 10 bases line up with TRBD2. This CDR3 is built from 17 residues. J lost 4 bases, V lost 3 bases, and 13 bases had no gene match. Germline V gene lookup returns CDR1 SGHNT and CDR2 YYREEE (reference sequence).